This is a list of T cell receptor beta chains from one sample in a study of T cell clonotyping in hematopoietic cell transplantation. Produced via immunoSEQ multiplex PCR; TCRdb's table is partial and in-frame only. The sample lists approximately 10,000 clones, roughly 89% occurring once. Sequencing was carried out using peripheral blood mononuclear cells. Source of these receptors: a human donor who either received an allogeneic hematopoietic cell transplant for a myeloid malignancy or was a related donor (not recorded which). Some clones in this sample may be carry-over from other donors' samples. The CDR3 runs from the conserved cysteine through the conserved F or W. Fields, in order: D gene, V gene, J gene, clone size, CDR3 protein, CDR3 DNA. A D gene is named only where the DNA matches it firmly. Clone size, where shown, is once, few, many, or a class for clones that have expanded.

.,TRBV11-3,TRBJ1-4,.,CASSLGGPNPTNEKLFF,TGTGCCAGCAGCTTAGGGGGACCCAACCCAACTAATGAAAAACTGTTTTTT
TRBD2,TRBV6-5,TRBJ2-7,.,CASSDSGAPYEQYF,TGTGCCAGCAGTGACAGCGGGGCCCCCTACGAGCAGTACTTC
.,TRBV9,TRBJ1-2,.,CASTADQGWGYTF,TGTGCCAGCACCGCAGACCAGGGGTGGGGCTACACCTTC
TRBD1,TRBV6-1,TRBJ2-7,.,CASSDGTGGIEQYF,TGTGCCAGCAGTGATGGGACAGGGGGGATCGAGCAGTACTTC
TRBD1,TRBV19,TRBJ1-2,.,CASKGGTGGAQNYGYTF,TGTGCCAGTAAGGGAGGGACAGGGGGCGCCCAAAACTATGGCTACACCTTC
.,TRBV11-3,TRBJ1-1,.,CASSRDISSTEAFF,TGTGCCAGCAGCCGGGACATCTCGAGCACTGAAGCTTTCTTT
.,TRBV7-9,TRBJ2-2,.,CASSLTSRGSGELFF,TGTGCCAGCAGCTTAACTAGCCGGGGGTCCGGGGAGCTGTTTTTT
.,TRBV27,TRBJ1-4,.,CASKVAQPNEKLFF,TGTGCCAGCAAAGTGGCCCAACCCAATGAAAAACTGTTTTTT
.,TRBV5-1,TRBJ2-1,.,CASRQISYNEQFF,TGCGCCAGTAGACAGATCTCCTACAATGAGCAGTTCTTC
.,TRBV6-1,TRBJ1-5,.,CASSEAGHGGQPQHF,TGTGCCAGCAGTGAAGCGGGACATGGGGGCCAGCCCCAGCATTTT
.,TRBV19,TRBJ1-5,.,CASSIGTRMSSQPQHF,TGTGCCAGTAGTATAGGAACCAGGATGAGCTCTCAGCCCCAGCATTTT
TRBD2,TRBV9,TRBJ2-2,.,CASSIRGLAGGTGELFF,TGTGCCAGCAGCATAAGGGGACTAGCGGGGGGTACCGGGGAGCTGTTTTTT
.,TRBV2,TRBJ1-1,once,CASGRQVEGTEAFF,TGTGCCAGCGGTCGACAGGTAGAAGGCACTGAAGCTTTCTTT
TRBD1,TRBV10-3,TRBJ1-4,.,CATRTGGKDEKLFF,TGTGCCACCCGGACAGGGGGAAAAGACGAAAAACTGTTTTTT
.,TRBV9,TRBJ1-2,.,CASSPESGFYGYTF,TGTGCCAGCAGCCCCGAATCAGGATTCTATGGCTACACCTTC
.,TRBV5-4,TRBJ2-3,.,CASSFPGARTDTQYF,TGTGCCAGCAGCTTCCCGGGGGCTAGGACAGATACGCAGTATTTT